This T cell receptor beta chain comes out of a study of CD8+CD57+ T cells in acquired aplastic anemia. There are 17 residues in the CDR3. V lost 4 bases and J lost 3; bases outside the gene matches: 13. The germline CDR1 and CDR2 sequences are SGHRS and YFSETQ. CDR3 and TCR beta VDJ profiling relied on a genomic DNA template. TCRdb independently ran MiXCR on the reads; one entry per CDR3 protein. Of some 48,000 distinct CDR3 sequences in the sample, 70% to 80% were seen once. This receptor was identified in a human donor in good health, serving as a control. Sequencing was performed on sorted CD4+, CD8+, or CD8+CD57+ T cells (not recorded which) from PBMCs. The chain carries TRBV5-1 and TRBJ2-7; TRBD2 matches 10 bases. CDR3: CASSQFLVKREGYEQYF. The DNA of the CDR3 is TGCGCCAGCAGCCAATTCCTTGTAAAGCGGGAGGGCTACGAGCAGTACTTC.